The present T cell receptor beta chain was sequenced within a study of blood T cell repertoires in COVID-19. Whole-study context: In each case, the material was cDNA or gDNA derived from T cells, B-cell-depleted T cells, or PBMCs.

The authors' processing: Amplification with reference gene primers provided the estimates of nucleated cell counts. Only in-frame clones appear in the TCRdb table, and some are missing; sequencing was by immunoSEQ multiplex PCR. V, J and clone size reflect that table, while D and trimming were determined from the DNA. The sample includes under 150,000 clones, roughly 79% of them seen just once. This receptor was obtained from a human donor in a cohort sampled during active COVID-19. The sequenced material came from peripheral blood.

DNA for the CDR3: TGTGCCAGCACCGAAACCCTGGGACTAGCGGGAGGGAAGTACTTC. Translation: CASTETLGLAGGKYF. This chain connects TRBV28 to TRBJ2-7, with 16 nucleotides matching TRBD2. J lost 11 bases, V lost 7 bases, and 11 bases had no gene match. This CDR3 comprises 15 residues. Germline V CDR1 and CDR2: MDHEN, SYDVKM.